One T cell receptor beta chain is described in this entry. Its target is not known. This entry is derived from a study of T cell responses to AZD1222 COVID-19 vaccine. The study's findings and limits: Following two doses of AZD1222, Spike-specific TCR breadth and depth rose. Donors were chiefly white British, with a greater number of females, and clonal diversity was perhaps underestimated. Repertoires were sampled only after the peak T cell response. In the spike-specific TCR repertoire, nearly half reportedly target unmutated variant regions.

Germline CDR1 and CDR2: MDHEN and SYDVKM. The CDR3 totals 17 residues. The V end was cut by 1 base, the J end by 5 bases, with 15 bases between. Assay: immunoSEQ multiplex PCR; the TCRdb copy retains only in-frame clones and omits some. In the table there are over 130,000 clones, more than 75% of which are singletons. Material: peripheral blood, obtained 28 days after the second AZD1222 dose. The sequence was obtained from an adult who received the AZD1222 COVID-19 vaccine. V gene TRBV28 combines with J gene TRBJ1-6; tentatively, D is TRBD1 (5 bases). CDR3 residues: CASSLSGSGRNNSPLHF. As DNA, the CDR3 is TGTGCCAGCAGTTTATCCGGGTCAGGGCGAAATAATTCACCCCTCCACTTT.